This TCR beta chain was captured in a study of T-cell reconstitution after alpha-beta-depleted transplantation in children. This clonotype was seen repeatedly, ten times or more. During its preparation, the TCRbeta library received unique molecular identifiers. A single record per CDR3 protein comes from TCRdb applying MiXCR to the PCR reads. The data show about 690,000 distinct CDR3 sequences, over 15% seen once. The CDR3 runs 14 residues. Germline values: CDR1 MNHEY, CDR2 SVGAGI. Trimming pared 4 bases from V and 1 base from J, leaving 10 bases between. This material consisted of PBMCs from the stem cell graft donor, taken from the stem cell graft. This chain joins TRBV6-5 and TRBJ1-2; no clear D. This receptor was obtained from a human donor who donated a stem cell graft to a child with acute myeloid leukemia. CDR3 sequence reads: CASSSTLINYGYTF. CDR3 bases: TGTGCCAGCAGTTCGACATTAATTAACTATGGCTACACCTTC.